These T cell receptor beta chains were read from a single sample in a study of cytomegalovirus exposure and HLA in healthy donors. Clones were read by immunoSEQ multiplex PCR, and TCRdb kept only the in-frame ones, dropping some. The sample comprises 100,000 or so clones, around 78% of which are singletons, and around 6% rests with the top ten. Sequences were obtained from PBMCs. These receptors all stem from a male donor in good health and CMV-seronegative. CDR3s include the opening cysteine and the closing phenylalanine or tryptophan. A D gene is named only where the DNA matches it firmly. Clone size is stated in some rows and not others, as once, few, many or a class when expanded.

cdr3_length j_call clone_size d_call v_call cdr3_aa
14 TRBJ2-3 NA NA TRBV11-1 CASSYAGTGDTQYF
12 TRBJ1-1 once NA TRBV7-9 CASSPSEGEAFF
15 TRBJ2-7 NA NA TRBV7-9 CASSPPNRGGYEQYF
13 TRBJ2-5 few NA TRBV13 CASSLGQQETQYF
12 TRBJ2-1 few NA TRBV6-1 CATTPRPDEQFF
15 TRBJ2-7 NA TRBD1 TRBV30 CAWSGGTGFGYEQYF
13 TRBJ1-1 NA NA TRBV7-9 CASSFPASTEAFF
17 TRBJ1-1 NA TRBD1 TRBV5-4 CASSLGGRGRGNTEAFF
20 TRBJ2-3 few NA TRBV12-1 CASSPNRTSGRVAGTDTQYF
14 TRBJ1-4 NA NA TRBV7-9 CASSLAREGEKLFF
11 TRBJ2-7 NA NA TRBV2 CASSAYYEQYF
13 TRBJ2-1 NA TRBD2 TRBV10-2 CASRLAGNNEQFF
14 TRBJ2-2 NA NA TRBV27 CASSLEAGGGELFF
15 TRBJ2-1 NA NA TRBV7-2 CASSYPLLGLLEQFF
15 TRBJ2-3 few NA TRBV5-1 CASSLAPESRGTQYF
12 TRBJ2-3 NA NA TRBV6-6 CALGGNTDTQYF
14 TRBJ1-1 NA TRBD1 TRBV18 CASSRQGENTEAFF
16 TRBJ2-1 NA TRBD2 TRBV4-1 CASSHPSGRGYNEQFF
14 TRBJ1-2 NA NA TRBV25-1 CASSEWAGENGYTF
14 TRBJ1-4 few NA TRBV18 CASSTGGFDEKLFF
18 TRBJ2-1 once TRBD2 TRBV7-2 CASSFRVSGTDSYNEQFF
14 TRBJ2-1 NA NA TRBV7-9 CASSLQSPLNEQFF